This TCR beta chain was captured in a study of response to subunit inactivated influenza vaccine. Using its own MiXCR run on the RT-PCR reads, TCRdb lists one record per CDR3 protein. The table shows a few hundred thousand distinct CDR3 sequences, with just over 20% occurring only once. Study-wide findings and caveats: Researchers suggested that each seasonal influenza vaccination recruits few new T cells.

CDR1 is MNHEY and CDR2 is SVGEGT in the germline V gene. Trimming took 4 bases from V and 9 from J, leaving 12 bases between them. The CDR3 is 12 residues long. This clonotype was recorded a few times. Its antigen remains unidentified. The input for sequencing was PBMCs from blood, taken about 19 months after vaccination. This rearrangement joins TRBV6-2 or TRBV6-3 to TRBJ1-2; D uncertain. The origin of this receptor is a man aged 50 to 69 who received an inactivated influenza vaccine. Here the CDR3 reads CASSSVTRSYTF. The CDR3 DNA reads TGTGCCAGCAGTTCCGTGACAAGGAGCTACACCTTC.